This T cell receptor (beta chain) derives from a study of patients and donors after allogeneic stem cell transplantation. From the RT-PCR reads, TCRdb called clonotypes with MiXCR, one entry per CDR3 protein. The sample holds approximately 12,000 distinct CDR3 sequences; less than 25% are singletons and the top ten take roughly half. Between the trimmed V and J ends, which lost 7 bases and 0 bases, there was a span of 10 bases. This CDR3 spans 14 amino acids. The germline V gene encodes CDR1 MDHEN and CDR2 SYDVKM. What was sequenced was blood, either unsorted or a sorted T cell fraction (not recorded which). The chain uses TRBV28 and TRBJ1-3; D gene uncertain. This TCR was recovered from a human donor who was either an allogeneic HSCT recipient or a stem cell or donor lymphocyte infusion donor (not recorded which). It is not recorded whose cells these are; they may come from a transplant donor. The CDR3 loop is CASTHGNSGNTIYF. The CDR3 DNA reads as TGTGCCAGCACCCATGGGAACTCTGGAAACACCATATATTTT. The entire variable domain, with the rest obtained from reference TRBV28 and TRBJ1-3, is as follows: DVKVTQSSRYLVKRTGEKVFLECVQDMDHENMFWYRQDPGLGLRLIYFSYDVKMKEKGDIPEGYSVSREKKERFSLILESASTNQTSMYLCASTHGNSGNTIYFGEGSWLTVV.